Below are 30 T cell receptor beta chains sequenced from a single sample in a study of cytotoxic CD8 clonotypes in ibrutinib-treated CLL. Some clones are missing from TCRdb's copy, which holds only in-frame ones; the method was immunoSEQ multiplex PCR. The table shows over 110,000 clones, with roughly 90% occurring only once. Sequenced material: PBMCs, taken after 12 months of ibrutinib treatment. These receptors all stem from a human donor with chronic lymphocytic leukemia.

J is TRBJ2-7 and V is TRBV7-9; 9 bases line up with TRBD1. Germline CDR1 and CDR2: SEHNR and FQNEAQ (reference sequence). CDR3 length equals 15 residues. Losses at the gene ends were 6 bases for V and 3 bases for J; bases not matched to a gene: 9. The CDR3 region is CASSTGTGLIYEQYF. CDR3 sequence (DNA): TGTGCCAGCAGTACCGGGACAGGGTTAATCTACGAGCAGTACTTC.

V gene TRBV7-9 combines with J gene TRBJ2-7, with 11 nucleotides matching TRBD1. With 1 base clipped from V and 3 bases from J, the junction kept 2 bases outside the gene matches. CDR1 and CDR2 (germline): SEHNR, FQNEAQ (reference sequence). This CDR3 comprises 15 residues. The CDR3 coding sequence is TGTGCCAGCAGCTTAGGGACAGGGGGCCTCTACGAGCAGTACTTC. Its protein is CASSLGTGGLYEQYF. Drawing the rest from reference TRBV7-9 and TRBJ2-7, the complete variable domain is DTGVSQNPRHKITKRGQNVTFRCDPISEHNRLYWYRQTLGQGPEFLTYFQNEAQLEKSRLLSDRFSAERPKGSFSTLEIQRTEQGDSAMYLCASSLGTGGLYEQYFGPGTRLTVT.

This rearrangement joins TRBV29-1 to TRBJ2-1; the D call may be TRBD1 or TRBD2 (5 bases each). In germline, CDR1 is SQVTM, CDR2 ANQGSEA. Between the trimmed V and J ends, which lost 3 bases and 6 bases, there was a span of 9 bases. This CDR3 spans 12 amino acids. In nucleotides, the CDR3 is TGCAGCGTTGATGCTGGGGGCAATGAGCAGTTCTTC. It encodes CSVDAGGNEQFF.

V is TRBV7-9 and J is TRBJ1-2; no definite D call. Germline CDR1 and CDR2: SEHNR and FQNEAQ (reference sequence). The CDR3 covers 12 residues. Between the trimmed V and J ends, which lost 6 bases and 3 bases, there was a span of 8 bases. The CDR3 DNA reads TGTGCCAGCAGTTCCCAGCACTATGGCTACACCTTC. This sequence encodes CASSSQHYGYTF.

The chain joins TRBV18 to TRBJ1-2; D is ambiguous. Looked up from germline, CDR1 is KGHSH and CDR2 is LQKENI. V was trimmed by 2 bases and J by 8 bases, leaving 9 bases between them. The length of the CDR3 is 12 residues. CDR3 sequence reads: CASSPVGLGYTF. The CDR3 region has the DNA TGTGCCAGCTCACCAGTCGGGTTGGGCTACACCTTC.

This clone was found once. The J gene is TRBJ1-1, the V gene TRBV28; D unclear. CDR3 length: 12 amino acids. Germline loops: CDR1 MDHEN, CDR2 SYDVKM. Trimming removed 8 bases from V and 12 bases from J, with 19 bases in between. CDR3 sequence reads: CASHSEQRSTFF. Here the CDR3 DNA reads TGTGCCAGCCATTCCGAACAGAGATCGACTTTCTTT.

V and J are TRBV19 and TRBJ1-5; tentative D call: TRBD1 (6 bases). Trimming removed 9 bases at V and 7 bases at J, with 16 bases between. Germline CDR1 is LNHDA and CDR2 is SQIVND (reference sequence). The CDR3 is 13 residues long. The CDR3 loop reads CASSSSGAQPQHF. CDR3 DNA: TGTGCCAGCTCTAGTTCGGGGGCCCAGCCCCAGCATTTT.

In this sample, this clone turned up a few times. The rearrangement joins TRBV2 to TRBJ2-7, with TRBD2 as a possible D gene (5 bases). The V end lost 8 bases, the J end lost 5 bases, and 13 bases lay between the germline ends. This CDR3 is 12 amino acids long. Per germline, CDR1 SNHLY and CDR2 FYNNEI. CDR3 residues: CASPRGKDEQYF. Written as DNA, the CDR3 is TGTGCCAGCCCCCGGGGTAAGGACGAGCAGTACTTC. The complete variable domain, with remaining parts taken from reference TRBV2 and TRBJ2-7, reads EPEVTQTPSHQVTQMGQEVILRCVPISNHLYFYWYRQILGQKVEFLVSFYNNEISEKSEIFDDQFSVERPDGSNFTLKIRSTKLEDSAMYFCASPRGKDEQYFGPGTRLTVT.

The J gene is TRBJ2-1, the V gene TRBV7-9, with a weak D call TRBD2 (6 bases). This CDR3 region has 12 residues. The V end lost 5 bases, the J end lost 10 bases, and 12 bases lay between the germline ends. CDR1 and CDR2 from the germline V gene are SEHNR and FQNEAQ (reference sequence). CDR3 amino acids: CASSPGGIEQFF. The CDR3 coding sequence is TGTGCCAGCAGCCCCGGAGGGATCGAGCAGTTCTTC.

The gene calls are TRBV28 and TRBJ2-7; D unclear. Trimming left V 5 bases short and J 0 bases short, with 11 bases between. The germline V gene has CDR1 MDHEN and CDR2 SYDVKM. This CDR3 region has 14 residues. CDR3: CASSLVSLSYEQYF. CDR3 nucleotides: TGTGCCAGCAGTCTAGTAAGTCTCTCCTACGAGCAGTACTTC.

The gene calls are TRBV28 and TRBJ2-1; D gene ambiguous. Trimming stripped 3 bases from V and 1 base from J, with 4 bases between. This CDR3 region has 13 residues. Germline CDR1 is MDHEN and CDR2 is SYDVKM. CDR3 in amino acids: CASSFLSYNEQFF. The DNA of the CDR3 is TGTGCCAGCAGTTTCTTATCCTACAATGAGCAGTTCTTC.

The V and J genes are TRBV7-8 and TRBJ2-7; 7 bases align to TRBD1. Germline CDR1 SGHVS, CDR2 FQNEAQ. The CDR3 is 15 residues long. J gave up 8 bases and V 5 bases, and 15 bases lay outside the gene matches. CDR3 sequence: CASSGSTGKPTQQYF. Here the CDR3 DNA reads TGTGCCAGCAGCGGGTCGACAGGGAAACCTACGCAGCAGTACTTC.

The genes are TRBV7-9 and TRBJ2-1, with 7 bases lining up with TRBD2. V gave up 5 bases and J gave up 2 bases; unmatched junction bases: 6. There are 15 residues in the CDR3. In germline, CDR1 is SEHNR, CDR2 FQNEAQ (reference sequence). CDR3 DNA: TGTGCCAGCAGCCCGACTAGCCCCCCCTACAATGAGCAGTTCTTC. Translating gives CASSPTSPPYNEQFF. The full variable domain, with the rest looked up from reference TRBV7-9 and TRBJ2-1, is DTGVSQNPRHKITKRGQNVTFRCDPISEHNRLYWYRQTLGQGPEFLTYFQNEAQLEKSRLLSDRFSAERPKGSFSTLEIQRTEQGDSAMYLCASSPTSPPYNEQFFGPGTRLTVL.

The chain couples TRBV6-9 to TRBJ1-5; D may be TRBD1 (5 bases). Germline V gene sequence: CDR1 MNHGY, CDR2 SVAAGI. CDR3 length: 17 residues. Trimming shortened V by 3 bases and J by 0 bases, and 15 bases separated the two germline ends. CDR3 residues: CASSYPDKAYSNQPQHF. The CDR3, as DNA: TGTGCCAGCAGTTACCCGGACAAGGCCTATAGCAATCAGCCCCAGCATTTT.

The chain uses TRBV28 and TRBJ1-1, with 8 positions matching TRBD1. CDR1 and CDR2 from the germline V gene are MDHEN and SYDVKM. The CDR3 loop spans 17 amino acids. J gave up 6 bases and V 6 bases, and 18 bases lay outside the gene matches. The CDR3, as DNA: TGTGCCAGCAGGTCCACCTCCTACAGGGTCAGGGGGCCTGAAGCTTTCTTT. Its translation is CASRSTSYRVRGPEAFF.

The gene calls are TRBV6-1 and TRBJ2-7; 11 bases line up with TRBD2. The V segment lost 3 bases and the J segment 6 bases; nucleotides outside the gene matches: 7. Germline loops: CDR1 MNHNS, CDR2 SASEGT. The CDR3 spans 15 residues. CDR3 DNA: TGTGCCAGCAGTGACGGCCCTGGACTAGCGGGCGAGCAGTACTTC. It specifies CASSDGPGLAGEQYF.

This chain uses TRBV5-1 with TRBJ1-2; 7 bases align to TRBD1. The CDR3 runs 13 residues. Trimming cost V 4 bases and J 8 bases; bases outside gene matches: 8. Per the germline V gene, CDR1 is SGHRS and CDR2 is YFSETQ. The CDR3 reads CASSPDRVEGYTF. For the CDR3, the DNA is TGCGCCAGCAGCCCCGACAGGGTTGAGGGCTACACCTTC.

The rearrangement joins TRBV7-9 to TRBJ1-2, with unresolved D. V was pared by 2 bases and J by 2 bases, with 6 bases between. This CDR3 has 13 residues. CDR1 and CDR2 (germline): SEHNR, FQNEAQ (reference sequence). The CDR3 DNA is TGTGCCAGCAGCTTAATGCTGAACTATGGCTACACCTTC. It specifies CASSLMLNYGYTF.

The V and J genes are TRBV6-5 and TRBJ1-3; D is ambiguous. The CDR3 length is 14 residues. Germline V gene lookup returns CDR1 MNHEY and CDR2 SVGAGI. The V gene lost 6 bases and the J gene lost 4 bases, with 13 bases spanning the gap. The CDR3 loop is CASRPLRTGNTIYF. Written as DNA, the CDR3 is TGTGCCAGCAGACCCCTCAGGACGGGAAACACCATATATTTT.

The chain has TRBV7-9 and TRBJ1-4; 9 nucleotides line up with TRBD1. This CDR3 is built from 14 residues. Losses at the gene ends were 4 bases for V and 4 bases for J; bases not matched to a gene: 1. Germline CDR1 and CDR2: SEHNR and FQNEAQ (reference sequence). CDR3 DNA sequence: TGTGCCAGCAGCTCGGGACAGGGTAATGAAAAACTGTTTTTT. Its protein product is CASSSGQGNEKLFF.

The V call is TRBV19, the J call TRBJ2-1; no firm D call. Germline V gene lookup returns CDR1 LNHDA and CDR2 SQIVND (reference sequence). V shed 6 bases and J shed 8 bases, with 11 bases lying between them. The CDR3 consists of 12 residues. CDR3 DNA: TGTGCCAGTAGCACCGGTGGGGATGAGCAGTTCTTC. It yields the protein CASSTGGDEQFF.

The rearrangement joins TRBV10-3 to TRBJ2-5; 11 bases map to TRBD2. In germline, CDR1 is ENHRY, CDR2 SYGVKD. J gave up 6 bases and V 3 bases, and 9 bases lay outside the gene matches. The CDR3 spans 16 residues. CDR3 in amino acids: CAISDNLAGGLKTQYF. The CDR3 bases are TGTGCCATCAGTGATAATCTAGCGGGAGGTTTAAAGACCCAGTACTTC.

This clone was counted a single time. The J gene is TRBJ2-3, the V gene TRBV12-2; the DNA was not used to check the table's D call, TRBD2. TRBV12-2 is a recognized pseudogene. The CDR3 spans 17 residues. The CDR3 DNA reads TGTGCAAGTCGCTTTCCTCGGACTAGCGTTGGTTCAGATACGCAGTATTTT. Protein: CASRFPRTSVGSDTQYF.

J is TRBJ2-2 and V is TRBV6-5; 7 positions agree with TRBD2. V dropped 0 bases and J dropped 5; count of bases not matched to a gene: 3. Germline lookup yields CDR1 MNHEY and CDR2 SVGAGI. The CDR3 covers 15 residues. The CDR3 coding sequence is TGTGCCAGCAGTTACTCAGGGGAGGGAACCGGGGAGCTGTTTTTT. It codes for CASSYSGEGTGELFF.

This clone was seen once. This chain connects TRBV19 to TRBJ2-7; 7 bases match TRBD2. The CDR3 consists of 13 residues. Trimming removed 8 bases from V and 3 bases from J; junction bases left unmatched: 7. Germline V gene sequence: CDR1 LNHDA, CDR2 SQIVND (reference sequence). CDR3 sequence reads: CASSGTMLYEQYF. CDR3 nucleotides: TGTGCCAGTTCCGGGACTATGCTCTACGAGCAGTACTTC.

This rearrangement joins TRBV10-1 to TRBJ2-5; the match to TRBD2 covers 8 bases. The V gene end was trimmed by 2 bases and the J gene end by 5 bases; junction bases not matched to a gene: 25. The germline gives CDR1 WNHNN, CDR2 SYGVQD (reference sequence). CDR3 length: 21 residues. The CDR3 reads CASSEGTGTGIGAGEGETQYF. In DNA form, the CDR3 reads TGCGCCAGCAGTGAGGGGACCGGGACCGGGATCGGAGCGGGAGAGGGGGAGACCCAGTACTTC.

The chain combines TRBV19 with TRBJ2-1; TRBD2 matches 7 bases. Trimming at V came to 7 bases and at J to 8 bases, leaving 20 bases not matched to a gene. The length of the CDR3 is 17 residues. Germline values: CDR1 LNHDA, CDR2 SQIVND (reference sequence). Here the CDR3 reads CASTFGSRRENVDEQFF. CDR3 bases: TGTGCCAGTACTTTTGGGTCGAGGCGGGAGAACGTAGATGAGCAGTTCTTC.

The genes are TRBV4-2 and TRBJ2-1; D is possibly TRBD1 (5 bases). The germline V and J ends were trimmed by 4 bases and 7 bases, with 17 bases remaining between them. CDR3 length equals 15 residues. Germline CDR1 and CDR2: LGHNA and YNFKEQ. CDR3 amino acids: CASSLRRAPGNEQFF. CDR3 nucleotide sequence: TGTGCCAGCAGCCTCCGCCGTGCCCCAGGGAATGAGCAGTTCTTC.

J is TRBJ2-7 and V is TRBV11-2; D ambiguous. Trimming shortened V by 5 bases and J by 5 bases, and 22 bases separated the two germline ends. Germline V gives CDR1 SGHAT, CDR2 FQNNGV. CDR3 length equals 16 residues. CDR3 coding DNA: TGTGCCAGCAGCCCCAATCCTACTGGAGTGAGCCACGAGCAGTACTTC. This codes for CASSPNPTGVSHEQYF. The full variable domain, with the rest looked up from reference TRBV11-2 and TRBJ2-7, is EAGVAQSPRYKIIEKRQSVAFWCNPISGHATLYWYQQILGQGPKLLIQFQNNGVVDDSQLPKDRFSAERLKGVDSTLKIQPAKLEDSAVYLCASSPNPTGVSHEQYFGPGTRLTVT.

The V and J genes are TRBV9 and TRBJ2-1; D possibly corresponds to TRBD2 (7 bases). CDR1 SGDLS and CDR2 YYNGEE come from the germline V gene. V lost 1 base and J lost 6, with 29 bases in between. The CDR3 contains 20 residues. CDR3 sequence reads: CASSVTFAASGNKGVNEQFF. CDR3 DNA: TGTGCCAGCAGCGTAACCTTCGCGGCTAGCGGAAATAAGGGGGTCAATGAGCAGTTCTTC.